A selection of T cell receptor beta chains follows, all from one sample in a study of T cells after yellow fever vaccination. TCRdb called the 5' RACE reads again in MiXCR, with one record for every CDR3 protein. The sample gives about 330,000 distinct CDR3 sequences, about 4% of which show up once; around 23% is in the top ten. Here the sequenced sample was PBMCs, taken 5 days after the yellow fever booster vaccination. Receptors originate from a man between 18 and 35 years old who received the YFV17D yellow fever vaccine. Each CDR3 is given with its conserved first and last residue. Each record gives: D gene, J gene, clone size, V gene, CDR3 DNA, CDR3 protein. D genes are given only for firm matches. The size of a clone is reported for some rows only, either as once, few or many, or as a class for expanded clones.

D: -; J: TRBJ1-6; size: few; V: TRBV29-1; DNA: TGCAGCGTTGCTAGTAGGGGTGGTTCACCCCTCCACTTT; CDR3: CSVASRGGSPLHF
D: -; J: TRBJ1-1; size: many; V: TRBV7-2; DNA: TGTGCCAGCAGCGCAGACATGAACACTGAAGCTTTCTTT; CDR3: CASSADMNTEAFF
D: TRBD2; J: TRBJ2-1; size: few; V: TRBV6-5; DNA: TGTGCCAGCAGTTTCGTTAGCGGGGGGAACTACAATGAGCAGTTCTTC; CDR3: CASSFVSGGNYNEQFF
D: -; J: TRBJ2-3; size: few; V: TRBV6-2/TRBV6-3; DNA: TGTGCCAGCAGTTACGTGGGATACACAGATACGCAGTATTTT; CDR3: CASSYVGYTDTQYF
D: -; J: TRBJ2-5; size: -; V: TRBV7-2; DNA: TGTGCCAGCAGCATAGACACCATCCAAGAGACCCAGTACTTC; CDR3: CASSIDTIQETQYF
D: -; J: TRBJ1-3; size: -; V: TRBV14; DNA: TGTGCCAGCAGCCGACCGGGCACCAACTCTGGAAACACCATATATTTT; CDR3: CASSRPGTNSGNTIYF
D: -; J: TRBJ1-1; size: -; V: TRBV27; DNA: TGTGCCAGCAGGATCAGGCCCGGGGACACTGAAGCTTTCTTT; CDR3: CASRIRPGDTEAFF
D: -; J: TRBJ2-5; size: -; V: TRBV4-3; DNA: TGCGCCAGCAGCCCCGGGGCAGCCCAACAAGAGACCCAGTACTTC; CDR3: CASSPGAAQQETQYF
D: TRBD2; J: TRBJ2-7; size: -; V: TRBV7-2; DNA: TGTGCCAGCAGCGTCTGGTCGGGGGGCTACGAGCAGTACTTC; CDR3: CASSVWSGGYEQYF
D: -; J: TRBJ2-5; size: few; V: TRBV11-3; DNA: TGTGCCAGCAGCTTCCGGGCCCCACAAGAGACCCAGTACTTC; CDR3: CASSFRAPQETQYF
D: -; J: TRBJ2-2; size: few; V: TRBV3-1; DNA: TGTGCCAGCAGCGACTTCCTGGGGCTCTCGAACACCGGGGAGCTGTTTTTT; CDR3: CASSDFLGLSNTGELFF
D: TRBD2; J: TRBJ2-3; size: few; V: TRBV3-1; DNA: TGTGCCAGCAGAGGACTAGCGGGGGTGGATACGCAGTATTTT; CDR3: CASRGLAGVDTQYF
D: TRBD2; J: TRBJ2-3; size: many; V: TRBV7-3; DNA: TGTGCCAGCAGACCTAGCGGGGGGAGCACAGATACGCAGTATTTT; CDR3: CASRPSGGSTDTQYF
D: -; J: TRBJ2-7; size: -; V: TRBV11-1; DNA: TGTGCCAGCAGCTTCGAGGTGCGGTACGAGCAGTACTTC; CDR3: CASSFEVRYEQYF
D: -; J: TRBJ1-2; size: few; V: TRBV7-9; DNA: TGTGCCAGCAGCGGCTCCCTAGGGATGGGAGGCTACACCTTC; CDR3: CASSGSLGMGGYTF
D: -; J: TRBJ2-1; size: many; V: TRBV14; DNA: TGTGCCAGCAGCCAAAGTAGCTCCTACAATGAGCAGTTCTTC; CDR3: CASSQSSSYNEQFF
D: -; J: TRBJ2-5; size: -; V: TRBV7-7; DNA: TGTGCCAGCAGCCGGGAGTTCCAAGAGACCCAGTACTTC; CDR3: CASSREFQETQYF
D: TRBD1; J: TRBJ1-1; size: many; V: TRBV25-1; DNA: TGTGCCAGTGACGGACAGGGAGGAGCTGAAGCTTTCTTT; CDR3: CASDGQGGAEAFF
D: TRBD1; J: TRBJ2-2; size: many; V: TRBV6-5; DNA: TGTGCCAGCAGACTACAGGGGATCGGCACCGGGGAGCTGTTTTTT; CDR3: CASRLQGIGTGELFF
D: TRBD1; J: TRBJ1-2; size: many; V: TRBV7-8; DNA: TGTGCCAGCAGCCCCGACAGGGGAGGTGGCTACACCTTC; CDR3: CASSPDRGGGYTF
D: TRBD1; J: TRBJ2-7; size: few; V: TRBV5-1; DNA: TGCGCCAGCAGCTTGGAGCAGGGGGTAGTCTACGAGCAGTACTTC; CDR3: CASSLEQGVVYEQYF
D: -; J: TRBJ1-4; size: -; V: TRBV6-5; DNA: TGTGCCAGCAGTTACACGAGGGGTAATGAAAAACTGTTTTTT; CDR3: CASSYTRGNEKLFF
D: -; J: TRBJ2-2; size: -; V: TRBV10-2; DNA: TGCGCCAGCAGTGGGCGGGGAGTCCCCGGGGAGCTGTTTTTT; CDR3: CASSGRGVPGELFF
D: -; J: TRBJ2-1; size: -; V: TRBV7-9; DNA: TGTGCCTTTTGGGGAGCCTACAATGAGCAGTTCTTC; CDR3: CAFWGAYNEQFF
D: -; J: TRBJ1-2; size: -; V: TRBV27; DNA: TGTGCCAGCAGTGCGTCCGGGACACATAACTATGGCTACACCTTC; CDR3: CASSASGTHNYGYTF
D: -; J: TRBJ1-1; size: -; V: TRBV11-2; DNA: TGTGCCAGCAGCTTAGGGTACGGGCAGATGCAGAACACTGAAGCTTTCTTT; CDR3: CASSLGYGQMQNTEAFF
D: TRBD1; J: TRBJ2-5; size: few; V: TRBV10-3; DNA: TGTGCCATCAGAACAGGGGGCGGAGAGACCCAGTACTTC; CDR3: CAIRTGGGETQYF
D: TRBD2; J: TRBJ2-1; size: -; V: TRBV7-2; DNA: TGTGCCAGCAGCGAGGGGACTAGTTATTTCAATGAGCAGTTCTTC; CDR3: CASSEGTSYFNEQFF
D: -; J: TRBJ2-5; size: -; V: TRBV6-6; DNA: TGTGCCAGCAGTTACCTTGTAGGTGGAGGGGAGACCCAGTACTTC; CDR3: CASSYLVGGGETQYF
D: -; J: TRBJ2-2; size: few; V: TRBV4-1; DNA: TGCGCCAGCAGCCACCTCTCGGGCGGGGGAGAGGGGGCCGGGGAGCTGTTTTTT; CDR3: CASSHLSGGGEGAGELFF
D: -; J: TRBJ1-2; size: few; V: TRBV20-1; DNA: TGCAGTGCTAGTCTTGGGCCAGCTAACTATGGCTACACCTTC; CDR3: CSASLGPANYGYTF
D: -; J: TRBJ2-5; size: -; V: TRBV7-9; DNA: TGTGCCAGCAGCTTAGCGAAAATTATGGATATTCAAGAGACCCAGTACTTC; CDR3: CASSLAKIMDIQETQYF
D: -; J: TRBJ2-1; size: -; V: TRBV20-1; DNA: TGCAGTGCTAGTTACAGCGTCGGGAATGAGCAGTTCTTC; CDR3: CSASYSVGNEQFF
D: -; J: TRBJ2-3; size: -; V: TRBV5-8; DNA: TGTGCCAGCAGCTTGTGGCGGGGCACAGATACGCAGTATTTT; CDR3: CASSLWRGTDTQYF
D: TRBD1; J: TRBJ1-5; size: few; V: TRBV20-1; DNA: TGCAGTGCTGCGCCGACAGGGGGGAATGGGCCCCAGCATTTT; CDR3: CSAAPTGGNGPQHF
D: -; J: TRBJ2-3; size: many; V: TRBV4-2; DNA: TGTGCCAGCAGCCAAGATAGAAGCACAGATACGCAGTATTTT; CDR3: CASSQDRSTDTQYF
D: TRBD2; J: TRBJ2-5; size: many; V: TRBV12-3/TRBV12-4; DNA: TGTGCCAGCAGTTTAGTCCTAGCGGGGGTTGAGACCCAGTACTTC; CDR3: CASSLVLAGVETQYF
D: TRBD2; J: TRBJ2-3; size: many; V: TRBV6-5; DNA: TGTGCCAGCAGTTACTTGGGACTAGGGGGAGATACGCAGTATTTT; CDR3: CASSYLGLGGDTQYF
D: TRBD2; J: TRBJ2-1; size: many; V: TRBV7-3; DNA: TGTGCCAGCATTCGGAACGCGTGGACTAGCGGGATCACCGAGCAGTTCTTC; CDR3: CASIRNAWTSGITEQFF
D: -; J: TRBJ1-4; size: -; V: TRBV5-5; DNA: TGTGCCAGCAGCCTGCCACATGGTGAAAAACTGTTTTTT; CDR3: CASSLPHGEKLFF
D: TRBD1; J: TRBJ2-7; size: many; V: TRBV24-1; DNA: TGTGCCACCAGTTGGGACAGACACTACGAGCAGTACTTC; CDR3: CATSWDRHYEQYF
D: TRBD2; J: TRBJ2-5; size: few; V: TRBV6-5; DNA: TGTGCCAGTACCCGACTAGCGGGGGGTTATGAGACCCAGTACTTC; CDR3: CASTRLAGGYETQYF
D: -; J: TRBJ2-5; size: -; V: TRBV9; DNA: TGTGCCAGCAGCGTCTCTCCAGCTGTGGAGACCCAGTACTTC; CDR3: CASSVSPAVETQYF